The following is a TCR beta chain sequence with its context. This sample was included in a study of T cell changes during pregnancy in multiple sclerosis. The CDR3 length is 14 residues. Per the germline V gene, CDR1 is SGHTA and CDR2 is FQGNSA. V shed 0 bases and J 4 bases; nucleotides not matched to a gene: 2. Assay used: immunoSEQ multiplex PCR; TCRdb lists only in-frame clones, some missing. The sample carries about 46,000 clones, around nine tenths recorded once. The chain carries TRBV7-2 and TRBJ2-7; 8 bases are shared with TRBD1. The TCR comes from a female donor in good health, enrolled as a control in a pregnancy study. The input for sequencing was CD4+ T cells from peripheral blood mononuclear cells, taken in the second trimester of pregnancy. In DNA, the CDR3 is TGTGCCAGCAGCTTAGCCGGACAGGGATACGAGCAGTACTTC. This gives the protein CASSLAGQGYEQYF. Supplemented by reference TRBV7-2 and TRBJ2-7, the full variable domain reads GAGVSQSPSNKVTEKGKDVELRCDPISGHTALYWYRQSLGQGLEFLIYFQGNSAPDKSGLPSDRFSAERTGGSVSTLTIQRTQQEDSAVYLCASSLAGQGYEQYFGPGTRLTVT.